The TCR beta chain described here comes from a study of T cell clonality in common variable immunodeficiency. The study, taken as a whole, reports: T cell subpopulation sequencing would be needed to explain CVID clonality. Links between repertoire features and CVID complications were heterogeneity-limited. Reportedly, TCR beta sequences from common variable immunodeficiency showed fewer deletions and N-nucleotide insertions. TCRbeta clonality was increased in CVID versus healthy controls.

Clones were sequenced by immunoSEQ multiplex PCR, and TCRdb holds only the in-frame ones, with some missing. The sample has 45,000 to 60,000 clones, none seen only once. Germline lookup yields CDR1 SGHKS and CDR2 YYEKEE (reference sequence). Trimming took 2 bases from V and 8 from J; bases not matched to a gene: 2. CDR3 length: 14 residues. The table lists this clone with many counts. Its antigen is undetermined. The read terminates 3 residues before the CDR3 end, so the remaining end is supplied by the germline J gene. The chain combines TRBV5-5 with TRBJ1-4; 11 bases align to TRBD1. This TCR came from a person aged 18 to 70 in good health. The sample was peripheral blood mononuclear cells. The CDR3 sequence: CASSFGQGAEKLFF. CDR3 bases read: TGTGCCAGCAGCTTCGGACAGGGGGCGGAAAAA.